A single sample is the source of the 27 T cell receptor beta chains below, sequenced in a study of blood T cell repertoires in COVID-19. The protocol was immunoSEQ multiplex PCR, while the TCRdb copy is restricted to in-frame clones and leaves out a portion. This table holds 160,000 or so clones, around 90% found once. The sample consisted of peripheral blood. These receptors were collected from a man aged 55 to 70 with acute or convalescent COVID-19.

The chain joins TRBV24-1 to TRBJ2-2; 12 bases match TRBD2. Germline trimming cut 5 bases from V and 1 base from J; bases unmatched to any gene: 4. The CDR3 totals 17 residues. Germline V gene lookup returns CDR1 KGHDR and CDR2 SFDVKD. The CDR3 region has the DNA TGTGCCACCAGTGGTCGGACTAGCGGGATGAACACCGGGGAGCTGTTTTTT. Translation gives CATSGRTSGMNTGELFF.

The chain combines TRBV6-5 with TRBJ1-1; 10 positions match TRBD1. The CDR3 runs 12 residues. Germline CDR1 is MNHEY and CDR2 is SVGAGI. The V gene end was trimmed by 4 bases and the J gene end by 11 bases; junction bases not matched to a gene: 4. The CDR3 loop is CASSSPGQGAFF. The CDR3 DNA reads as TGTGCCAGCAGTTCTCCGGGACAGGGGGCTTTCTTT.

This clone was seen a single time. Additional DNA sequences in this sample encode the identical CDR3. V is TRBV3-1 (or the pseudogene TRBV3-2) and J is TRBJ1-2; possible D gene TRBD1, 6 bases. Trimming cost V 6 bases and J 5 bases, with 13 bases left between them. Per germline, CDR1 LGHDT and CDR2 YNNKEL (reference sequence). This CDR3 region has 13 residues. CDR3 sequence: CASSQGQGYGYTF. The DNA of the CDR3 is TGTGCCAGCAGTCAGGGCCAGGGGTATGGCTACACCTTC.

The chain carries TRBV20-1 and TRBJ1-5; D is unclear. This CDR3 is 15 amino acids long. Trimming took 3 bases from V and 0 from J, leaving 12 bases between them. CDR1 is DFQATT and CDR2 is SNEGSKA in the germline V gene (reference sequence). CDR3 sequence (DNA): TGCAGTGCTAGTCCCCCAGAATATAGCAATCAGCCCCAGCATTTT. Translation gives CSASPPEYSNQPQHF.

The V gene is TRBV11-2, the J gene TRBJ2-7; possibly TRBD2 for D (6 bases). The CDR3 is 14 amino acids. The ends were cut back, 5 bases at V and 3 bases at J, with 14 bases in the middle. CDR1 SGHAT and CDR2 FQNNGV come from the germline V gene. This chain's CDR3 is CASSGPGEDYEQYF. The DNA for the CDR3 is TGTGCCAGCAGCGGCCCGGGGGAGGACTACGAGCAGTACTTC.

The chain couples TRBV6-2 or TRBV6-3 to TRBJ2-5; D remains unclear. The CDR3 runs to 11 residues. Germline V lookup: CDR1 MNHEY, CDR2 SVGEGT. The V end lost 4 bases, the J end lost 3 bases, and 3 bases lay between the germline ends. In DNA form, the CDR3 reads TGTGCCAGCAGTTTAAAAGAGACCCAGTACTTC. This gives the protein CASSLKETQYF.

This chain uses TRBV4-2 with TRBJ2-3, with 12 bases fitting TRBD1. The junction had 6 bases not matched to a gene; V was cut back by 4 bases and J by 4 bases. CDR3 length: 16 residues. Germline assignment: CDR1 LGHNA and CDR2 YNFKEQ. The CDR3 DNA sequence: TGTGCCAGCAGCCGGGACAGGGGGCGACGCGCAGATACGCAGTATTTT. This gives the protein CASSRDRGRRADTQYF.

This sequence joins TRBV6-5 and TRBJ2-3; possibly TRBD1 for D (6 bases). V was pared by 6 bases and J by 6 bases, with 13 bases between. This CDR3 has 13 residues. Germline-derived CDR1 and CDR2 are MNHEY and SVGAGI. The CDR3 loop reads CASSRQDFDTQYF. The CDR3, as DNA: TGTGCCAGCAGCCGACAGGATTTCGATACGCAGTATTTT.

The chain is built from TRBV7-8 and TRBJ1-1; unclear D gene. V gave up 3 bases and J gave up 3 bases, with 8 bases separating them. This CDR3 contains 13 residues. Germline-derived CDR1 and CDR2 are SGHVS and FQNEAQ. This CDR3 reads CASSFWQDTEAFF. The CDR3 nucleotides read TGTGCCAGCAGCTTCTGGCAGGACACTGAAGCTTTCTTT.

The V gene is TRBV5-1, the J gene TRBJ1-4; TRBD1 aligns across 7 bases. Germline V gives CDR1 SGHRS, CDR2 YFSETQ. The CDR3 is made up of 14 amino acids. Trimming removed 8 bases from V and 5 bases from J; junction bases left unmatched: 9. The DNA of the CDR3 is TGCGCCAGTTCAGCCGGGACAGCGAATGAAAAACTGTTTTTT. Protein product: CASSAGTANEKLFF.

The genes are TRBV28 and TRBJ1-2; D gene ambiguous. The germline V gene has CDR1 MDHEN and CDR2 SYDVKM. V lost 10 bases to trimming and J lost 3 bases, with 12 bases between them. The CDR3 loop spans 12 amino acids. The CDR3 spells CAIGGGYYGYTF. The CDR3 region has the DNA TGTGCCATCGGAGGCGGGTACTATGGCTACACCTTC.

CDR3 nucleotide sequence: TGTGCCAGCAGTATTAGCGGGAGCTCCTACAATGAGCAGTTCTTC. This codes for CASSISGSSYNEQFF. The chain couples TRBV6-5 to TRBJ2-1; TRBD2 aligns across 9 bases. CDR1 is MNHEY, CDR2 SVGAGI, per germline. Trimming removed 5 bases from V and 0 bases from J; junction bases left unmatched: 2. The length of the CDR3 is 15 residues.

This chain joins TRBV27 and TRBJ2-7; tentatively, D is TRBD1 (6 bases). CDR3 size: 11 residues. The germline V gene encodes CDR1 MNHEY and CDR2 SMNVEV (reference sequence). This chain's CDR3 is CASGEFYEQYF. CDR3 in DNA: TGTGCTTCAGGGGAGTTCTACGAGCAGTACTTC.

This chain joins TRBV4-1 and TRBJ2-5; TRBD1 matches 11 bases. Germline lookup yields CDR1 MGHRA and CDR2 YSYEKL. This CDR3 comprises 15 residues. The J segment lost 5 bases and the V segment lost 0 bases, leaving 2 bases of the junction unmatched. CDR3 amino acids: CASSQEDRGPETQYF. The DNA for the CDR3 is TGCGCCAGCAGCCAAGAGGACAGGGGGCCGGAGACCCAGTACTTC.

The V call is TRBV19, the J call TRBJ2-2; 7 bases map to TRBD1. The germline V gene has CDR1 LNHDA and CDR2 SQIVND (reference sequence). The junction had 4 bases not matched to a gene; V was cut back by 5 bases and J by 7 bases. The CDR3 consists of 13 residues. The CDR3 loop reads CASSLQGYGELFF. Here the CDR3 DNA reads TGTGCCAGTAGTTTACAGGGGTACGGGGAGCTGTTTTTT.

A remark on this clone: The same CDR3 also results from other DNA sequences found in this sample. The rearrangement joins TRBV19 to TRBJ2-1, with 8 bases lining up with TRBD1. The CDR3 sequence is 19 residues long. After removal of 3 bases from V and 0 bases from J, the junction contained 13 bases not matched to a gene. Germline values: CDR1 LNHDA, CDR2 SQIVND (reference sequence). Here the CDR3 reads CASSIRGQGAIRSYNEQFF. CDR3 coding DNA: TGTGCCAGTAGTATCCGGGGGCAGGGGGCCATCCGCTCCTACAATGAGCAGTTCTTC.

CDR3 DNA sequence: TGTGCCAGCAGGACTGACAGGCCGAACACTGAAGCTTTCTTT. Its protein is CASRTDRPNTEAFF. The chain recombines TRBV5-4 with TRBJ1-1, with a possible D match to TRBD1 (6 bases). Trimming cost V 5 bases and J 1 base, with 12 bases left between them. From germline, CDR1 is SGHNT and CDR2 YYREEE (reference sequence). The CDR3 runs 14 residues.

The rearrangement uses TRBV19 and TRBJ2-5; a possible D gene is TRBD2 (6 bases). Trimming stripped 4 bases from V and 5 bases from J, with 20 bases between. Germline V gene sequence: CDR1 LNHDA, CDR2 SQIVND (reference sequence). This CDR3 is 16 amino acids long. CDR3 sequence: CASSKSGTQFGETQYF. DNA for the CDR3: TGTGCCAGTAGTAAATCCGGGACTCAATTCGGGGAGACCCAGTACTTC.

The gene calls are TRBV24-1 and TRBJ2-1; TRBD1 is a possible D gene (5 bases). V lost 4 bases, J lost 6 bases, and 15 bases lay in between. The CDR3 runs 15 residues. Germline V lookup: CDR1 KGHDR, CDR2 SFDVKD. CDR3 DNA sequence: TGTGCCACCAGTGACCCTTATGACAGAGCCAATGAGCAGTTCTTC. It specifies CATSDPYDRANEQFF.

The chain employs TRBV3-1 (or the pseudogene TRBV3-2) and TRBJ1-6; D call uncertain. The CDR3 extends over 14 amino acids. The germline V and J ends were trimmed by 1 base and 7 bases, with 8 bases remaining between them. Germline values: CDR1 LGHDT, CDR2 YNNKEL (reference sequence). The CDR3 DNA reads TGTGCCAGCAGCCAAGCGAGAGGAAATTCACCCCTCCACTTT. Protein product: CASSQARGNSPLHF.

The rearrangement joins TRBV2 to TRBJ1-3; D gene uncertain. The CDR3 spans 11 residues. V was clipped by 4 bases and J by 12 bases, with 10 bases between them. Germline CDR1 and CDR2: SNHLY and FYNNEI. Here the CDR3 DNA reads TGTGCCAGCAGTGGCTCTCGGGACATATATTTT. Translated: CASSGSRDIYF.

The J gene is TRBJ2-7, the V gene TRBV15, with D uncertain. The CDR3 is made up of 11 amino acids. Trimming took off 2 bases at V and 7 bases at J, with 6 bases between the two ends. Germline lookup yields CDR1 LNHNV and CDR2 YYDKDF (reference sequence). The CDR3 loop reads CATSRNQEQYF. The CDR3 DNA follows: TGTGCCACCAGCAGAAACCAGGAGCAGTACTTC.

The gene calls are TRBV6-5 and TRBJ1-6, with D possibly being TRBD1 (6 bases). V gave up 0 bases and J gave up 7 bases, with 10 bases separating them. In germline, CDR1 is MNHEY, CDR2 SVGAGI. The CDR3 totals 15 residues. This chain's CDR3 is CASSYSGGRNSPLHF. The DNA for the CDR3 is TGTGCCAGCAGTTACTCGGGGGGGCGGAATTCACCCCTCCACTTT.

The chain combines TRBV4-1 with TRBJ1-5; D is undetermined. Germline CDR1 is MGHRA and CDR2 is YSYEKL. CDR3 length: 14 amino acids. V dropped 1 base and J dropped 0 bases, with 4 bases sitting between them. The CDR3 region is CASSQADSNQPQHF. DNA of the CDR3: TGCGCCAGCAGCCAAGCAGATAGCAATCAGCCCCAGCATTTT.

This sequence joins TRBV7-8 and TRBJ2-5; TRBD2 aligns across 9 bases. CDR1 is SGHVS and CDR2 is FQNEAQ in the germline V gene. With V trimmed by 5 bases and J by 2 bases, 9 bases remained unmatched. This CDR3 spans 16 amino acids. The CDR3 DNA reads TGTGCCAGCAGCCCCCCGGGTAGCGGGGGTCAAGAGACCCAGTACTTC. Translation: CASSPPGSGGQETQYF.

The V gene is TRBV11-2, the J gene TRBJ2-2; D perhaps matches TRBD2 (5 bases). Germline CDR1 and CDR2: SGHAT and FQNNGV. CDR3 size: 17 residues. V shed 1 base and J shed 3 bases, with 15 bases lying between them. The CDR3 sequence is CASSLVGVGLYTGELFF. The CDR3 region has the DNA TGTGCCAGCAGCTTAGTCGGGGTGGGATTGTACACCGGGGAGCTGTTTTTT.

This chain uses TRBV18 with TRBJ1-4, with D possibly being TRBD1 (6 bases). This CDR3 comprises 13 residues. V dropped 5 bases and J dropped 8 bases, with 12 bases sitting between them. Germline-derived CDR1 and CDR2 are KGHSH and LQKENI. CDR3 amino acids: CASSRRQEEKLFF. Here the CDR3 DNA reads TGTGCCAGCTCAAGACGACAGGAGGAAAAACTGTTTTTT.